This TCR beta chain comes out of a study of cytomegalovirus exposure and HLA in healthy donors. The trim removed 0 bases at V and 8 bases at J, leaving 7 bases unmatched. Germline V gene sequence: CDR1 SGDLS, CDR2 YYNGEE. The CDR3 contains 16 residues. This clone appeared a single time. Its specificity is unknown. Broader study findings: Analysis was performed later, and it showed HLA-associated TCR beta chains to be more clonally expanded than equally common others.

Researchers ran the PCR with 60 Vbeta and 13 Jbeta primers. Sequencing used immunoSEQ multiplex PCR; TCRdb keeps in-frame clones, though not all of them. The sample yields around 140,000 clones, about 75% seen once. The donors, nominally healthy at sampling, likely had unrecorded immune exposures. This clonotype originated in a man aged 30-40 years in good health and CMV-seronegative. The chain uses TRBV9 and TRBJ2-3; the match to TRBD2 covers 12 bases. The material sequenced was PBMCs. This CDR3 reads CASSVGPSGGEGTQYF. The CDR3 bases are TGTGCCAGCAGCGTAGGGCCTAGCGGGGGGGAAGGTACGCAGTATTTT.